This entry is about one TCR beta chain. The antigen remains unidentified. These data originate in a study of T cells in narcolepsy. Study context: Patients with NT1 or NT2 and healthy control donors were enrolled. Notes on the study in general: Reportedly, autoreactive clonotypes were serially detected in patients' blood but not controls'. Autoreactive clone sequences were missing from some blood memory CD4+ repertoires. HCRT-specific and TRIB2-specific autoreactive clonotypes appeared among same-patient CSF and blood CD4+ clonotypes.

Germline V gene sequence: CDR1 SGHAT, CDR2 FQDESV (reference sequence). CDR3 size: 14 residues. V gave up 5 bases and J gave up 2 bases; unmatched junction bases: 5. Some clones are missing from TCRdb's copy, which holds only in-frame ones; the method was immunoSEQ multiplex PCR. The profile shows about 32,000 clones, around 79% of them singletons. This receptor was obtained from a human donor in good health. J is TRBJ2-5 and V is TRBV11-1; 7 bases align to TRBD1. The sample was memory (CD45RA-) CD4+ T cells from blood. CDR3 residues: CASSPRTGQETQYF. DNA for the CDR3: TGTGCCAGCAGCCCACGGACAGGACAAGAGACCCAGTACTTC.